One and the same sample provided the 21 T cell receptor beta chains below, sequenced in a study of control samples from healthy donors and cancer patients. Profiled with immunoSEQ multiplex PCR; TCRdb holds only in-frame clones, not every one. There are 80,000 or so clones in the sample; 90% to 95% occur only once, and approximately 5.7% lies in the top ten. The sample consisted of blood. The origin of the receptors is a woman aged 40 to 50 in good health.

This chain uses TRBV10-1 with TRBJ2-1; a possible D gene is TRBD1 (6 bases). Trimming stripped 0 bases from V and 2 bases from J, with 11 bases between. Germline V gene sequence: CDR1 WNHNN, CDR2 SYGVQD (reference sequence). The length of the CDR3 is 16 residues. CDR3 DNA sequence: TGCGCCAGCAGTGAGTCGAAGCGGACAGCCTACAATGAGCAGTTCTTC. Its translation: CASSESKRTAYNEQFF.

The chain uses TRBV9 and TRBJ2-7; TRBD1 is a possible D gene (6 bases). Germline loops: CDR1 SGDLS, CDR2 YYNGEE. V lost 0 bases and J 5 bases, leaving 21 bases between the germline ends. The CDR3 is 17 residues long. The CDR3 DNA sequence: TGTGCCAGCAGCGTAGAGGGGTCCGGCACCCCAGGGGACGAGCAGTACTTC. This sequence encodes CASSVEGSGTPGDEQYF.

The chain carries TRBV5-3 and TRBJ1-2; D possibly corresponds to TRBD1 (5 bases). TRBV5-3 is identified as an open reading frame with a role that is uncertain. V lost 4 bases, J lost 5 bases, and 18 bases lay in between. This CDR3 has 15 residues. The DNA for the CDR3 is TGTGCCAGAAGCCTACGAGACAGAAAACCTTATGGCTACACCTTC. Protein sequence: CARSLRDRKPYGYTF.

V and J are TRBV6-1 and TRBJ2-1, with 7 bases matching TRBD2. Germline V gene data show CDR1 as MNHNS and CDR2 as SASEGT. Trimming at V came to 0 bases and at J to 6 bases, leaving 5 bases not matched to a gene. CDR3 length: 15 residues. This CDR3 reads CASSEAETGGNEQFF. For the CDR3, the DNA is TGTGCCAGCAGTGAAGCGGAAACGGGAGGCAATGAGCAGTTCTTC.

The chain recombines TRBV13 with TRBJ2-4; 11 bases agree with TRBD1. CDR3 size: 19 residues. Germline CDR1 is PRHDT and CDR2 is FYEKMQ (reference sequence). Trimming took 5 bases from V and 1 from J; bases not matched to a gene: 13. The CDR3 region has the DNA TGTGCCAGCAGCAAAGGGGACAGGGGGTTAGTTTCGGCCAAAAACATTCAGTACTTC. Its protein product is CASSKGDRGLVSAKNIQYF.

The gene calls are TRBV7-2 and TRBJ1-4; tentatively, D is TRBD1 (5 bases). This CDR3 is 15 amino acids long. Trimming pared 1 base from V and 3 bases from J, leaving 9 bases between. Germline V CDR1 and CDR2: SGHTA, FQGNSA. The CDR3 is CASSLDGHANEKLFF. The CDR3 nucleotides read TGTGCCAGCAGCTTAGACGGACATGCTAATGAAAAACTGTTTTTT.

J is TRBJ2-1 and V is TRBV4-2; 11 nucleotides match TRBD2. With 1 base clipped from V and 6 bases from J, the junction kept 8 bases outside the gene matches. Germline CDR1 is LGHNA and CDR2 is YNFKEQ. This CDR3 region has 17 residues. The CDR3 reads CASSQVGSSGGTNEQFF. DNA for the CDR3: TGTGCCAGCAGCCAAGTAGGGTCTAGCGGGGGGACCAATGAGCAGTTCTTC.

The chain recombines TRBV5-1 with TRBJ2-2, with a possible D match to TRBD1 (5 bases). Germline values: CDR1 SGHRS, CDR2 YFSETQ. CDR3 length: 12 amino acids. V lost 9 bases and J 4 bases, leaving 10 bases between the germline ends. DNA for the CDR3: TGCGCCATCTCGGACATCACCGGGGAGCTGTTTTTT. Translating it yields CAISDITGELFF.

The chain is built from TRBV11-3 and TRBJ2-3; D not certain. The CDR3 consists of 14 residues. Germline V gene sequence: CDR1 SGHNT, CDR2 YENEEA. Deletions cut 8 bases from V and 0 bases from J, with 12 bases between. CDR3 residues: CASGLSRSTDTQYF. In nucleotides, the CDR3 is TGTGCCAGCGGTCTTTCCCGGAGCACAGATACGCAGTATTTT.

V gene TRBV6-5 combines with J gene TRBJ2-7; 7 bases are a match to TRBD2. V lost 6 bases and J lost 2; bases outside the gene matches: 10. Germline V gene data show CDR1 as MNHEY and CDR2 as SVGAGI. CDR3 length equals 15 residues. The CDR3, as DNA: TGTGCCAGCAGGTCCGGATCGGCGGGAGCCTACGAGCAGTACTTC. This sequence encodes CASRSGSAGAYEQYF.

The V call is TRBV12-3 or TRBV12-4, the J call TRBJ2-7; D not certain. The CDR3 spans 13 residues. Trimming cost V 3 bases and J 2 bases, with 8 bases left between them. The CDR3 nucleotides read TGTGCCAGCAGTTTTCAGACCACCTACGAGCAGTACTTC. Protein: CASSFQTTYEQYF.

CDR3 loop: CAWTWGARGQETQYF. CDR3 coding DNA: TGTGCCTGGACTTGGGGGGCCAGGGGTCAAGAGACCCAGTACTTC. The chain employs TRBV30 and TRBJ2-5; either TRBD1 or TRBD2 may supply D (6 bases each). The germline gives CDR1 GTSNPN, CDR2 SVGIG (reference sequence). The length of the CDR3 is 15 residues. With 4 bases removed from V and 2 bases from J, the gap between germline ends came to 17 bases.

The chain carries TRBV6-5 and TRBJ2-2; D uncertain. V lost 6 bases, J lost 7 bases, and 18 bases lay in between. The CDR3 is 15 residues long. Germline CDR1 MNHEY, CDR2 SVGAGI. CDR3 in DNA: TGTGCCAGCAGAACGGTTGGTGGCGTACTCGGGGAGCTGTTTTTT. This sequence encodes CASRTVGGVLGELFF.

The V gene is TRBV21-1, the J gene TRBJ2-7; TRBD1 was called by the table and not checked on the DNA. TRBV21-1 is classified as a pseudogene. The CDR3 is made up of 15 amino acids. The CDR3, as DNA: TGTGCCAGCAGGAACCGGGACAGTACCACCTACGAGCAGTACTTC. Amino acids: CASRNRDSTTYEQYF.

The gene calls are TRBV12-5 and TRBJ2-7; maybe TRBD1 (7 bases). Germline values: CDR1 LGHNT, CDR2 FRNRAP. Deletions cut 4 bases from V and 5 bases from J, with 15 bases between. The CDR3 is 14 amino acids. The CDR3 protein is CASGSTGRNHEQYF. Written as DNA, the CDR3 is TGTGCTAGTGGTTCGACAGGGAGGAACCACGAGCAGTACTTC.

The V gene is TRBV29-1, the J gene TRBJ2-6, with D tentatively TRBD1 (6 bases). The germline gives CDR1 SQVTM, CDR2 ANQGSEA. This CDR3 is 16 amino acids long. Trimming took 1 base from V and 1 from J, leaving 11 bases between them. CDR3 nucleotide sequence: TGCAGCGTTGAAGGATCAGGGGCTTCTGGGGCCAACGTCCTGACTTTC. The encoded protein is CSVEGSGASGANVLTF.

V and J are TRBV9 and TRBJ2-3; the match to TRBD2 covers 8 bases. The ends lost 3 bases at V and 2 bases at J; junction bases unmatched: 8. CDR1 and CDR2 from the germline V gene are SGDLS and YYNGEE. The CDR3 has 16 amino acids. CDR3 nucleotides: TGTGCCAGCAGCGGAGACGGCGGGGGGTTCACAGATACGCAGTATTTT. This translates into CASSGDGGGFTDTQYF.

The genes are TRBV11-2 and TRBJ1-2; D is perhaps TRBD1 (6 bases). V lost 5 bases, J lost 2 bases, and 9 bases lay in between. Germline CDR1 and CDR2: SGHAT and FQNNGV. The CDR3 sequence is 13 residues long. The CDR3, as DNA: TGTGCCAGCAGCCCCGGACAGAACTATGGCTACACCTTC. It yields the protein CASSPGQNYGYTF.

The chain carries TRBV19 and TRBJ1-2, with 8 bases that match TRBD1. The CDR3 has 15 amino acids. Germline V CDR1 and CDR2: LNHDA, SQIVND (reference sequence). Losses at the gene ends were 4 bases for V and 5 bases for J; bases not matched to a gene: 9. CDR3 nucleotide sequence: TGTGCCAGTAGTACCTCCCCGCAGGGGGCATATGGCTACACCTTC. Translating gives CASSTSPQGAYGYTF.

V is TRBV6-6 and J is TRBJ2-5; D ambiguous. Trimming cost V 7 bases and J 0 bases, with 9 bases left between them. The CDR3 contains 13 residues. Germline CDR1 reads MNHNY; CDR2 reads SVGAGI (reference sequence). Here the CDR3 DNA reads TGTGCCAGCACCCCGGCCCACCAAGAGACCCAGTACTTC. Translated, it gives CASTPAHQETQYF.

The rearrangement joins TRBV19 to TRBJ2-1; TRBD2 is a possible D gene (5 bases). In germline, CDR1 is LNHDA, CDR2 SQIVND (reference sequence). V was clipped by 2 bases and J by 9 bases, with 14 bases between them. The CDR3 spans 14 residues. CDR3 sequence: CASSITTGGSEQFF. The CDR3 bases are TGTGCCAGTAGTATAACCACCGGCGGGTCTGAGCAGTTCTTC. The whole variable domain, filled in from reference TRBV19 and TRBJ2-1, reads DGGITQSPKYLFRKEGQNVTLSCEQNLNHDAMYWYRQDPGQGLRLIYYSQIVNDFQKGDIAEGYSVSREKKESFPLTVTSAQKNPTAFYLCASSITTGGSEQFFGPGTRLTVL.